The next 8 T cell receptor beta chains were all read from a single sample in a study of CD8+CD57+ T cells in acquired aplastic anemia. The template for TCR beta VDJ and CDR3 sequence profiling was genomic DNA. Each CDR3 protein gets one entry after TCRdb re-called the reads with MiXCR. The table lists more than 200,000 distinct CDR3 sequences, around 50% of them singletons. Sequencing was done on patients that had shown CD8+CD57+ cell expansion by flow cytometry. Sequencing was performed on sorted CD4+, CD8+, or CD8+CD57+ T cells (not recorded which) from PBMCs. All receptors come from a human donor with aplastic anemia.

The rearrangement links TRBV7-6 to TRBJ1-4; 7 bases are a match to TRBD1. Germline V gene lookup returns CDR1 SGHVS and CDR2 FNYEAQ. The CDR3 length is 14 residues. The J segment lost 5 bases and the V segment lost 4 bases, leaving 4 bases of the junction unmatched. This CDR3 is CASSSQGGNEKLFF. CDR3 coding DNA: TGTGCCAGCAGCTCGCAGGGGGGGAATGAAAAACTGTTTTTT.

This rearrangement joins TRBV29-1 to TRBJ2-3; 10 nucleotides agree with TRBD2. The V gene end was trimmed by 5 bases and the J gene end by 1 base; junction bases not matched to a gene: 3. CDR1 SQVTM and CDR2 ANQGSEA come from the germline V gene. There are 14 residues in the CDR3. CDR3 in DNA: TGCAGCGTTTATGGGACTAGCGGCACAGATACGCAGTATTTT. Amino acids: CSVYGTSGTDTQYF.

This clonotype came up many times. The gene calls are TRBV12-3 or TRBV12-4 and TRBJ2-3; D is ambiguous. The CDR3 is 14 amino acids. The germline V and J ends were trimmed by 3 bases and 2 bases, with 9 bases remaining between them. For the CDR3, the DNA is TGTGCCAGCAGTTTCCAGGTCTCCACAGATACGCAGTATTTT. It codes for CASSFQVSTDTQYF.

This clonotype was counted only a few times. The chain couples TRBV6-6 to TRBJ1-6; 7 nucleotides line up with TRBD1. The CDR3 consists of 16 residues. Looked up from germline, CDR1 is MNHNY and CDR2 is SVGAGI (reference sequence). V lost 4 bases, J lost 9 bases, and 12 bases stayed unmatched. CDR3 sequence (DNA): TGTGCCAGCAGTTCCCCGACAGGGCCGTCAGGTTCACCCCTCCACTTT. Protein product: CASSSPTGPSGSPLHF.

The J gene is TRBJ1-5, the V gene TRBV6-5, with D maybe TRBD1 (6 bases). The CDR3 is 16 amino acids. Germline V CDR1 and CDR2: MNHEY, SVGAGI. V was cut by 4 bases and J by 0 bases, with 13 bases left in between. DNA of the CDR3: TGTGCCAGCAGTTTTTGGGGACACAATAGCAATCAGCCCCAGCATTTT. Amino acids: CASSFWGHNSNQPQHF.

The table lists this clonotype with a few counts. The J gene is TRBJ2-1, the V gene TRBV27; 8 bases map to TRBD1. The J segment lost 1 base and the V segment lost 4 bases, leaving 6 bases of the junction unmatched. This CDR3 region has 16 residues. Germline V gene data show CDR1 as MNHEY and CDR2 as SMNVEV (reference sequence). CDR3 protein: CASSSSGTGSYNEQFF. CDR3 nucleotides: TGTGCCAGCAGTTCCTCCGGGACAGGTTCCTACAATGAGCAGTTCTTC.

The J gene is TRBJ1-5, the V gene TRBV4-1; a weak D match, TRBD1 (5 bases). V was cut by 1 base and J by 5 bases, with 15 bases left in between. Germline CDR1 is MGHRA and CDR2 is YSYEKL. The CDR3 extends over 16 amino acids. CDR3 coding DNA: TGCGCCAGCAGCCAAGCACGTTTAGGGGTGGATCAGCCCCAGCATTTT. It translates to CASSQARLGVDQPQHF.

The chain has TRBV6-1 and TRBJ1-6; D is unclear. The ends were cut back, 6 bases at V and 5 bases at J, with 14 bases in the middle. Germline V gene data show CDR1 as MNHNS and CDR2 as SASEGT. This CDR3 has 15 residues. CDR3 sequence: CASSATDGDNSPLHF. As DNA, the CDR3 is TGTGCCAGCAGCGCGACGGACGGAGATAATTCACCCCTCCACTTT.